This T cell receptor beta chain came from a study of blood T cell repertoires in COVID-19. In its sample, this clone was seen a few times. TCRdb's copy holds only in-frame clones and misses some; the assay was immunoSEQ multiplex PCR. The table includes 400,000 to 450,000 clones, about 90% detected once. Sequencing was done on a sample of PBMCs or T cells enriched from blood (not recorded which). This TCR derives from a man between 18 and 29 years old who had recovered from COVID-19.

DNA of the CDR3: TGTGCCAGCAGCTTATCTGGTCTCAGGGCAAGCAAGTATGGCTACACCTTC. Protein: CASSLSGLRASKYGYTF. This chain joins TRBV11-2 and TRBJ1-2; maybe TRBD1 (5 bases). Trimming removed 2 bases from V and 5 bases from J, with 21 bases in between. The CDR3 extends over 17 amino acids. Germline-derived CDR1 and CDR2 are SGHAT and FQNNGV.